This T cell receptor beta chain is from a study of CD8+ T cells in alopecia areata. Study information: In an open-label trial, patients got 5 to 10 mg tofacitinib twice daily. Study-wide results and limits: There were many expanded lesional clones persisting in scalp and blood during tofacitinib.

V was pared by 4 bases and J by 7 bases, with 14 bases between. The CDR3 runs 13 residues. The germline CDR1 and CDR2 sequences are SEHNR and FQNEAQ (reference sequence). The sample holds a few counts of this clone. What it binds is unknown. Treatment defined: oral pan-JAK inhibitor, 5-10 mg twice daily. PBMCs provided sorted CD4+ and CD8+ T cells. It was cDNA, reverse transcribed from extracted RNA, that served as the sequencing template. TCRdb's copy holds only in-frame clones and misses some; the assay was immunoSEQ multiplex PCR. The profile shows some 180,000 clones, 40% to 65% of them singletons. Material: CD8+ T cells sorted from blood, obtained at week 52, from a patient treated with tofacitinib. This receptor was identified in a human donor with alopecia areata. This chain connects TRBV7-9 to TRBJ2-7; D call uncertain. The CDR3 nucleotides read TGTGCCAGCAGCTCCGTACTACTCGGGGAGCAGTACTTC. Translation gives CASSSVLLGEQYF.